The 2 T cell receptor beta chains in this list originate from one sample, sequenced in a study of control samples from healthy donors and cancer patients. The repertoire was sequenced with immunoSEQ multiplex PCR; TCRdb's copy has only in-frame clones and lacks some. The sample holds 65,000 to 95,000 clones; approximately 87% are singletons and the top ten take about a fifth. Sample: blood. These receptors were collected from a man over 45 in good health.

The V and J genes are TRBV9 and TRBJ2-5; perhaps TRBD1 as D (5 bases). This CDR3 has 14 residues. V was pared by 3 bases and J by 6 bases, with 15 bases between. CDR1 is SGDLS and CDR2 is YYNGEE in the germline V gene. CDR3 bases: TGTGCCAGCAGCGCCCCCCAGGGTCCCAAGACCCAGTACTTC. Residues: CASSAPQGPKTQYF.

The chain links TRBV6-1 to TRBJ1-2, with a possible D match to TRBD1 (5 bases). V lost 8 bases, J lost 1 base, and 14 bases lay in between. The CDR3 loop spans 14 amino acids. CDR1 is MNHNS, CDR2 SASEGT, per germline. CDR3 in amino acids: CASGRGRDNYGYTF. CDR3 sequence (DNA): TGTGCCAGCGGCCGGGGCCGGGATAACTATGGCTACACCTTC.